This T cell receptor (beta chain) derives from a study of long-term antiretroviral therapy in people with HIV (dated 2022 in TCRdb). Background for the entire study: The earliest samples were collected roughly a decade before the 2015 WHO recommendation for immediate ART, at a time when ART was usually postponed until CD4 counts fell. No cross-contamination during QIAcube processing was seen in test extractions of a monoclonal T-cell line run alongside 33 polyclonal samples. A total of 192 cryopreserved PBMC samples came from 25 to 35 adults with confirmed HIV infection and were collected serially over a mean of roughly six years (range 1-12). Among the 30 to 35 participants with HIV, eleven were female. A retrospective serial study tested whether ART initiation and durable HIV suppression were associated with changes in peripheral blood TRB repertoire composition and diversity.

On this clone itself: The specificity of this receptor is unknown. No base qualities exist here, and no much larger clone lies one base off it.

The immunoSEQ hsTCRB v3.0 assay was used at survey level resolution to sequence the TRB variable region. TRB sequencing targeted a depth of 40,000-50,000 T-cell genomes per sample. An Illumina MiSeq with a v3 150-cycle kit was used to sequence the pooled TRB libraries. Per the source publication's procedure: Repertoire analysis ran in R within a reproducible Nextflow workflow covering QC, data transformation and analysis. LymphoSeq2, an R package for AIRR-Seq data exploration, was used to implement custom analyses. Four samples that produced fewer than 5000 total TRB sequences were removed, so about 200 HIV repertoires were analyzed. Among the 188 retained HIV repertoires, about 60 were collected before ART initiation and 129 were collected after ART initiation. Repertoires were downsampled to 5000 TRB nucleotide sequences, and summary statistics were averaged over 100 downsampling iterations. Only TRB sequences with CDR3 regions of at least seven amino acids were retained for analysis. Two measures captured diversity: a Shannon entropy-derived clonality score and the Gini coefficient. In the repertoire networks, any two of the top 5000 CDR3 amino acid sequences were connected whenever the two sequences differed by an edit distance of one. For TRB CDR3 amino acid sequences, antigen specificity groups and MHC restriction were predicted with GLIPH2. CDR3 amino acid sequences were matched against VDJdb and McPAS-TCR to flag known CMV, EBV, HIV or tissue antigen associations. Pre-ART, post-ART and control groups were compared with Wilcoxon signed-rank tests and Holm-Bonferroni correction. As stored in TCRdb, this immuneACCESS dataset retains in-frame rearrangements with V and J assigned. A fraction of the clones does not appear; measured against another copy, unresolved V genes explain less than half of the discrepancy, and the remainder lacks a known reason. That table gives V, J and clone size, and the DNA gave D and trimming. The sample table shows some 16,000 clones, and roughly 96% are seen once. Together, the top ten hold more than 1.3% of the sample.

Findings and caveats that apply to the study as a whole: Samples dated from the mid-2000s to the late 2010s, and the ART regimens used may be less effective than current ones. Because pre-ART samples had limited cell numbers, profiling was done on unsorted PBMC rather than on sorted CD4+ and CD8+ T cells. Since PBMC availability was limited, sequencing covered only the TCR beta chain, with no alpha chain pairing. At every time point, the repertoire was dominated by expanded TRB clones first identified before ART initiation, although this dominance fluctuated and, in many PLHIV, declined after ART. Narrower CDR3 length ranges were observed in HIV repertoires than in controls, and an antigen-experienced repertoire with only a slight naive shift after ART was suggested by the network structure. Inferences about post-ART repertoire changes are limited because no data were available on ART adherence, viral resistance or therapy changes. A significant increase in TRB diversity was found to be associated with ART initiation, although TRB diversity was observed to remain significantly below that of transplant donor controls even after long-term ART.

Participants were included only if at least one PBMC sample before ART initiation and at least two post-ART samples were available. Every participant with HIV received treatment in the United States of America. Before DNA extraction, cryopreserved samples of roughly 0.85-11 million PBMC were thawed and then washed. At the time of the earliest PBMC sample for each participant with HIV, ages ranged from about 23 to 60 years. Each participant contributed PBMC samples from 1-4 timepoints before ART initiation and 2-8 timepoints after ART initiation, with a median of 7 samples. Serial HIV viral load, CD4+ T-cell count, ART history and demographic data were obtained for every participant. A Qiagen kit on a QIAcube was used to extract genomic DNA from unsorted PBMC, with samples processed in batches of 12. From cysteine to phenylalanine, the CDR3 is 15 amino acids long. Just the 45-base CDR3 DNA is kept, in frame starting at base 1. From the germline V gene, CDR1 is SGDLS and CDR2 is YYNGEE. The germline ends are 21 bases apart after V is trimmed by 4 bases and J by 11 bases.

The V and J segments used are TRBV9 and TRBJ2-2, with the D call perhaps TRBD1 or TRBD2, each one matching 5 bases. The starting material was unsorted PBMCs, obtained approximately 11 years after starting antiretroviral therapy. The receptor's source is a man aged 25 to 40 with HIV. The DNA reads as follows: TGTGCCAGCAGCCCCCGAGGGGCCACCCGGGTAGAGCTGTTTTTT. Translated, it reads CASSPRGATRVELFF.